The subject of this entry is one TCR beta chain. Donor samples were obtained from healthy Caucasian individuals from Russia, aged 6 to 90. Next came a second PCR, run for roughly 6 to 11 cycles, which used a sample-barcoded 5' primer along with a J-beta primer mix. All cDNA molecules were each tagged by a template-switch adaptor with 12 random nucleotides. MiXCR, applied by TCRdb to the 5' RACE reads, yields one record per CDR3 protein. The sample lists approximately 850,000 distinct CDR3 sequences, approximately 44% occurring once. The CDR3 is 11 amino acids. The V end was cut by 8 bases, the J end by 3 bases, with 7 bases between. Per germline, CDR1 SNHLY and CDR2 FYNNEI. This sample was included in a study of blood T cells in healthy people across ages. Study at large: When template switching was applied, about one barcoded beta molecule was captured per two T cells.

The sample was blood. The TCR originated in a man aged 55 to 69 in good health. V and J are TRBV2 and TRBJ1-2; D unclear. CDR3 DNA: TGTGCCAGCCCAACTGACTATGGCTACACCTTC. Translating it yields CASPTDYGYTF.